What follows are 25 T cell receptor beta chains derived from one specimen sequenced in a study of patients and donors after allogeneic stem cell transplantation. TCRdb called the RT-PCR reads again in MiXCR, with one record for every CDR3 protein. The sample holds about a million distinct CDR3 sequences; roughly 18% are singletons and the top ten take 5% to 6.5%. Input material: blood, either unsorted or a sorted T cell fraction (not recorded which). The receptors were sampled from a human donor who was either an allogeneic HSCT recipient or a stem cell or donor lymphocyte infusion donor (not recorded which). It is not recorded whose cells these are; they may come from a transplant donor.

This clonotype was detected a few times. V usage is TRBV7-7 and J usage is TRBJ2-2, with TRBD2 identical over 8 bases. CDR1 and CDR2 (germline): SSHAT, FNYEAQ (reference sequence). This CDR3 has 14 residues. Germline trimming cut 1 base from V and 5 bases from J; bases unmatched to any gene: 0. The CDR3 region is CASSLERGTGELFF. CDR3 DNA sequence: TGTGCCAGCAGCTTAGAGCGGGGGACCGGGGAGCTGTTTTTT.

This clonotype showed up just a few times. J is TRBJ2-1 and V is TRBV20-1, with D unresolved. From germline, CDR1 is DFQATT and CDR2 SNEGSKA (reference sequence). Trimming cost V 1 base and J 0 bases, with 10 bases left between them. The CDR3 length is 15 residues. The CDR3 spells CSARALESSYNEQFF. The CDR3 DNA reads TGCAGTGCTAGAGCGCTTGAGAGCTCCTACAATGAGCAGTTCTTC.

V is TRBV5-1 and J is TRBJ2-7; 12 nucleotides line up with TRBD2. The germline V gene has CDR1 SGHRS and CDR2 YFSETQ. Germline trimming cut 4 bases from V and 5 bases from J; bases unmatched to any gene: 10. CDR3 length equals 16 residues. The CDR3 nucleotides read TGCGCCAGCAGCCCGACCAAAGGACTAGCGGGAAACGAGCAGTACTTC. Its protein product is CASSPTKGLAGNEQYF.

This sequence joins TRBV9 and TRBJ2-3; TRBD2 might be the D (6 bases). Germline CDR1 SGDLS, CDR2 YYNGEE. V gave up 2 bases and J gave up 6 bases, with 10 bases separating them. The CDR3 has 13 residues. The CDR3 sequence: CASSVPEGDTQYF. The CDR3 bases are TGTGCCAGCAGCGTTCCGGAGGGGGATACGCAGTATTTT.

The table lists this clonotype with a few counts. The chain couples TRBV12-3 or TRBV12-4 to TRBJ2-1; 7 nucleotides agree with TRBD1. Trimming took 6 bases from V and 9 from J; bases not matched to a gene: 5. CDR3 length: 12 amino acids. DNA of the CDR3: TGTGCCAGCAGATACAGGGGCGCTGAGCAGTTCTTC. Translation gives CASRYRGAEQFF.

With regard to this clonotype: This may arise from a read error, as a much more abundant clone is one base away. The chain combines TRBV7-9 with TRBJ2-1; D is perhaps TRBD1 or TRBD2 (5 bases each). The germline V gene encodes CDR1 SEHNR and CDR2 FQNEAQ (reference sequence). There are 14 residues in the CDR3. Trimming shortened V by 5 bases and J by 9 bases, and 17 bases separated the two germline ends. This CDR3 reads CASSGDHRWFEQFF. The CDR3 DNA reads TGTGCCAGCAGCGGGGACCATAGGTGGTTTGAGCAGTTCTTC.

The chain uses TRBV5-5 and TRBJ1-1; D gene uncertain. With 2 bases removed from V and 5 bases from J, the gap between germline ends came to 19 bases. Germline assignment: CDR1 SGHKS and CDR2 YYEKEE (reference sequence). The CDR3 runs 16 residues. This CDR3 reads CASSLQSLDGGTEAFF. In DNA form, the CDR3 reads TGTGCCAGCAGCTTACAGTCGTTGGACGGAGGGACTGAAGCTTTCTTT.

The chain is built from TRBV2 and TRBJ1-5; D remains ambiguous. The CDR3 is made up of 13 amino acids. V gave up 4 bases and J gave up 4 bases, with 8 bases separating them. Germline assignment: CDR1 SNHLY and CDR2 FYNNEI. CDR3 amino acids: CASSGGRNQPQHF. CDR3 nucleotide sequence: TGTGCCAGCAGTGGAGGCAGGAATCAGCCCCAGCATTTT. The full variable domain, in which reference TRBV2 and TRBJ1-5 provide the parts outside the CDR3, is EPEVTQTPSHQVTQMGQEVILRCVPISNHLYFYWYRQILGQKVEFLVSFYNNEISEKSEIFDDQFSVERPDGSNFTLKIRSTKLEDSAMYFCASSGGRNQPQHFGDGTRLSIL.

This clonotype was seen a handful of times. The V gene is TRBV18, the J gene TRBJ1-5, with D tentatively TRBD1 (5 bases). V lost 1 base and J 0 bases, leaving 13 bases between the germline ends. The CDR3 covers 17 residues. Per the germline V gene, CDR1 is KGHSH and CDR2 is LQKENI. The CDR3 bases are TGTGCCAGCTCACCACGTGACAGAATCGATAGCAATCAGCCCCAGCATTTT. As protein: CASSPRDRIDSNQPQHF.

This clonotype has just a few counts. The chain has TRBV5-1 and TRBJ2-5, with 7 nucleotides matching TRBD2. The ends lost 5 bases at V and 0 bases at J; junction bases unmatched: 4. Per germline, CDR1 SGHRS and CDR2 YFSETQ. The CDR3 is 14 residues long. Here the CDR3 reads CASSRSGDQETQYF. The CDR3 DNA reads TGCGCCAGCAGTAGGAGCGGGGACCAAGAGACCCAGTACTTC.

This chain links TRBV6-5 with TRBJ1-1, with unresolved D. The CDR3 runs 14 residues. Trimming pared 0 bases from V and 1 base from J, leaving 6 bases between. From germline, CDR1 is MNHEY and CDR2 SVGAGI. Written as DNA, the CDR3 is TGTGCCAGCAGTTACTCTCCCAGGAACACTGAAGCTTTCTTT. Amino acid sequence: CASSYSPRNTEAFF.

J is TRBJ1-5 and V is TRBV7-2; 7 bases align to TRBD1. The length of the CDR3 is 15 residues. The germline CDR1 and CDR2 sequences are SGHTA and FQGNSA. Germline trimming cut 5 bases from V and 3 bases from J; bases unmatched to any gene: 7. The CDR3 reads CASSRQGWVNQPQHF. As DNA, the CDR3 is TGTGCCAGCAGCCGACAGGGTTGGGTCAATCAGCCCCAGCATTTT.

This clonotype was seen only a few times. This chain connects TRBV27 to TRBJ1-4, with 8 nucleotides matching TRBD1. The V gene's germline CDR1 is MNHEY and CDR2 SMNVEV (reference sequence). CDR3 length equals 15 residues. V lost 6 bases to trimming and J lost 10 bases; unmatched junction nucleotides: 13. CDR3 amino acids: CASSPLRAQGGKLFF. The CDR3, as DNA: TGTGCCAGCAGCCCCCTCCGGGCACAGGGGGGAAAACTGTTTTTT.

J is TRBJ1-4 and V is TRBV29-1; the D gene is possibly TRBD1 (5 bases). Deletions cut 7 bases from V and 2 bases from J, with 20 bases between. Germline assignment: CDR1 SQVTM and CDR2 ANQGSEA. The CDR3 extends over 16 amino acids. The chain's CDR3 is CSALVGPRTTNEKLFF. CDR3 bases: TGCAGCGCCTTAGTGGGGCCCCGGACGACTAATGAAAAACTGTTTTTT.

Many counts were recorded for this clonotype. This rearrangement joins TRBV6-1 to TRBJ1-6; D remains ambiguous. This CDR3 spans 18 amino acids. The germline V gene encodes CDR1 MNHNS and CDR2 SASEGT. V lost 6 bases to trimming and J lost 0 bases, with 18 bases between them. CDR3 protein: CASSQTTAASSYNSPLHF. CDR3 nucleotide sequence: TGTGCCAGCAGCCAGACCACGGCAGCCAGCTCCTATAATTCACCCCTCCACTTT.

V usage is TRBV29-1 and J usage is TRBJ2-3, with D hard to call. Trimming left V 3 bases short and J 10 bases short, with 11 bases between. Per germline, CDR1 SQVTM and CDR2 ANQGSEA. CDR3 length equals 11 residues. CDR3 sequence: CSVDGELAQYF. The CDR3 DNA is TGCAGCGTTGATGGGGAATTGGCGCAGTATTTT.

This clonotype was detected a few times. The chain links TRBV5-1 to TRBJ2-7, with D perhaps TRBD2 (5 bases). The CDR3 covers 14 residues. Germline-derived CDR1 and CDR2 are SGHRS and YFSETQ. V lost 2 bases and J lost 4, with 13 bases in between. For the CDR3, the DNA is TGCGCCAGCAGCTTTGTCGGGGAGAGTTACGAGCAGTACTTC. Protein: CASSFVGESYEQYF.

CDR3 DNA sequence: TGTGCCAGCAGCCCCGAGCAGTACTTC. Amino acid sequence: CASSPEQYF. The J gene is TRBJ2-7, the V gene TRBV6-5; D not certain. Trimming took off 6 bases at V and 6 bases at J, with 3 bases between the two ends. The CDR3 loop spans 9 amino acids. Looked up from germline, CDR1 is MNHEY and CDR2 is SVGAGI.

The rearrangement joins TRBV10-2 to TRBJ2-7; no definite D call. Germline CDR1 reads WSHSY; CDR2 reads SAAADI. The CDR3 has 14 residues. V lost 0 bases and J 9 bases, leaving 15 bases between the germline ends. The CDR3 DNA sequence: TGCGCCAGCAGTGAGTCGATAGCCACCGGCGGGCAGTACTTC. This gives the protein CASSESIATGGQYF.

The CDR3 region is CASTIRSVSDTQYF. The CDR3 DNA reads TGTGCCAGCACCATCCGGAGCGTGTCAGATACGCAGTATTTT. The chain is built from TRBV5-5 and TRBJ2-3; D not resolved. The V and J ends lost 6 bases and 4 bases respectively, with 15 bases between them. Germline CDR1 and CDR2: SGHKS and YYEKEE (reference sequence). The CDR3 totals 14 residues.

Many counts were recorded for this clonotype. The chain links TRBV20-1 to TRBJ1-5; D is unclear. The germline V gene has CDR1 DFQATT and CDR2 SNEGSKA (reference sequence). The CDR3 sequence is 13 residues long. Deletions cut 6 bases from V and 1 base from J, with 10 bases between. CDR3 sequence reads: CSAGGGSNQPQHF. For the CDR3, the DNA is TGCAGTGCCGGAGGCGGAAGCAATCAGCCCCAGCATTTT.

The chain uses TRBV12-3 or TRBV12-4 and TRBJ1-3; no reliable D call. V was clipped by 7 bases and J by 2 bases, with 9 bases between them. The CDR3 has 13 amino acids. CDR3 nucleotides: TGTGCCAGCACCACGCGGACTGGAAACACCATATATTTT. The encoded protein is CASTTRTGNTIYF.

The CDR3 DNA reads TGTGCCAGCAGTCCCTGGGGGCTGGACCGATGGGAGCAGTTCTTC. Amino acid sequence: CASSPWGLDRWEQFF. J is TRBJ2-1 and V is TRBV27, with a weak D call TRBD1 (6 bases). Per germline, CDR1 MNHEY and CDR2 SMNVEV (reference sequence). The CDR3 contains 15 residues. The V end lost 5 bases, the J end lost 10 bases, and 21 bases lay between the germline ends.

This clonotype was detected only a few times. The V call is TRBV7-9, the J call TRBJ1-1; D is perhaps TRBD1 (5 bases). Looked up from germline, CDR1 is SEHNR and CDR2 is FQNEAQ (reference sequence). The CDR3 has 14 amino acids. V lost 5 bases and J lost 4, with 14 bases in between. CDR3 in amino acids: CASSPLIQATEAFF. The CDR3 nucleotides are TGTGCCAGCAGCCCCCTCATACAGGCCACTGAAGCTTTCTTT.

J is TRBJ1-2 and V is TRBV6-5; 7 bases fit TRBD1. J was trimmed by 2 bases and V by 3 bases; bases with no gene match: 6. From germline, CDR1 is MNHEY and CDR2 SVGAGI. This CDR3 is 15 amino acids long. CDR3 nucleotides: TGTGCCAGCAGTTATGTGGGACAGCCCAACTATGGCTACACCTTC. Translation: CASSYVGQPNYGYTF.